The 6 T cell receptor beta chains in this list originate from one sample, sequenced in a study of cytotoxic CD8 clonotypes in ibrutinib-treated CLL. Produced via immunoSEQ multiplex PCR; TCRdb's table is partial and in-frame only. The table has 35,000 to 40,000 clones, approximately 48% seen once. The input for sequencing was PBMCs, taken before ibrutinib treatment. Every receptor here comes from a human donor with chronic lymphocytic leukemia.

J is TRBJ1-1 and V is TRBV5-1; no clear D gene. Per germline, CDR1 SGHRS and CDR2 YFSETQ. The CDR3 loop spans 13 amino acids. Trimming left V 0 bases short and J 1 base short, with 4 bases between. CDR3 nucleotides: TGCGCCAGCAGCTTGGAGTGGAACACTGAAGCTTTCTTT. Translated: CASSLEWNTEAFF.

The V gene is TRBV11-2, the J gene TRBJ1-6, with TRBD1 matching over 11 bases. Germline values: CDR1 SGHAT, CDR2 FQNNGV. The ends lost 2 bases at V and 3 bases at J; junction bases unmatched: 3. This CDR3 is 17 amino acids long. CDR3 in DNA: TGTGCCAGCAGCTTACTGGGACAGGGGGTCTATAATTCACCCCTCCACTTT. Protein: CASSLLGQGVYNSPLHF.

The chain joins TRBV6-6 to TRBJ1-2, with D maybe TRBD1 (5 bases). Deletions cut 6 bases from V and 1 base from J, with 12 bases between. Germline CDR1 and CDR2: MNHNY and SVGAGI (reference sequence). This CDR3 is built from 14 residues. The DNA for the CDR3 is TGTGCCAGCAGATGGGTGGGGGATAACTATGGCTACACCTTC. Encoded protein: CASRWVGDNYGYTF.

This sequence joins TRBV23-1 and TRBJ2-1; weak D call: TRBD2 (6 bases). TRBV23-1 is marked as an open reading frame, function uncertain. The CDR3 is 15 residues long. The V end was cut by 6 bases, the J end by 5 bases, with 17 bases between. This CDR3 is CASSLPGTHHNEQFF. As DNA, the CDR3 is TGCGCCAGCAGCCTCCCAGGGACTCACCACAATGAGCAGTTCTTC.

Regarding this clone: The junction does not match germline at one end; this may be a read error. V usage is TRBV7-7 and J usage is TRBJ2-2; D is possibly TRBD2 (7 bases). This CDR3 contains 17 residues. Germline CDR1 and CDR2: SSHAT and FNYEAQ (reference sequence). CDR3 in amino acids: CASTPSPGGQNTGELFF. CDR3 DNA sequence: TGTGCTAGCACCCCGAGCCCGGGGGGCCAGAACACCGGGGAGCTGTTTTTT.

The sample holds a few counts of this clone. The chain recombines TRBV5-4 with TRBJ2-2; 8 nucleotides line up with TRBD2. V lost 4 bases and J lost 3; bases outside the gene matches: 5. Per the germline V gene, CDR1 is SGHNT and CDR2 is YYREEE (reference sequence). There are 15 residues in the CDR3. In DNA form, the CDR3 reads TGTGCCAGCAGCCCCGGGGGGGACCACACCGGGGAGCTGTTTTTT. This encodes CASSPGGDHTGELFF.